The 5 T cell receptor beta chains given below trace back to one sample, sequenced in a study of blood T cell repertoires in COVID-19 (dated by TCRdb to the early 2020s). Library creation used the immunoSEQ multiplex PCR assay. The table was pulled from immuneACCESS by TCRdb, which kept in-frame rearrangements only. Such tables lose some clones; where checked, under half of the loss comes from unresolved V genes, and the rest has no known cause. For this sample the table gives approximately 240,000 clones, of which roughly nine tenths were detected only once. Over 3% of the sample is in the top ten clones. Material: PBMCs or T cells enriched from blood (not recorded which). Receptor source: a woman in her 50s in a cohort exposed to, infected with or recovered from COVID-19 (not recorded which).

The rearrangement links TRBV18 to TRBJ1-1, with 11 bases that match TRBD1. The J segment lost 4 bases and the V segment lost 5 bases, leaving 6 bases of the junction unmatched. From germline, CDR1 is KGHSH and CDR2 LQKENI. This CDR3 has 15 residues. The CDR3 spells CASSGTGGNGTEAFF. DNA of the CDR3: TGTGCCAGCTCAGGGACAGGGGGAAACGGCACTGAAGCTTTCTTT.

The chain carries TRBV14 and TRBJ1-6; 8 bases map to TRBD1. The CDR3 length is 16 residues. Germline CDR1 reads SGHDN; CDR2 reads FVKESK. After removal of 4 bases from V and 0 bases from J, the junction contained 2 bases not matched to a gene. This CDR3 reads CASSLGQGSYNSPLHF. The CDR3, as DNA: TGTGCCAGCAGCCTAGGACAGGGCTCCTATAATTCACCCCTCCACTTT.

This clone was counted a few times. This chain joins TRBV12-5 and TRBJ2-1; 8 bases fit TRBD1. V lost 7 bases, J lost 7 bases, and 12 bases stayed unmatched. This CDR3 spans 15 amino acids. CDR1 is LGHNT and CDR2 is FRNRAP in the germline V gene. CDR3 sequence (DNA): TGTGCTAGTGTTAGGGACAGGCAACTAGGTAATGAGCAGTTCTTC. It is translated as CASVRDRQLGNEQFF.

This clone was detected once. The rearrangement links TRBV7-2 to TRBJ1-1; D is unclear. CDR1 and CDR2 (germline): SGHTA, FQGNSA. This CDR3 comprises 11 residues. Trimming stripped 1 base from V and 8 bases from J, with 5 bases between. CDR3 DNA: TGTGCCAGCAGCTTAGGCGGCGAAGCTTTCTTT. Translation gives CASSLGGEAFF. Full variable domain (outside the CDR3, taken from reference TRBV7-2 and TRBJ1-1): GAGVSQSPSNKVTEKGKDVELRCDPISGHTALYWYRQSLGQGLEFLIYFQGNSAPDKSGLPSDRFSAERTGGSVSTLTIQRTQQEDSAVYLCASSLGGEAFFGQGTRLTVV.

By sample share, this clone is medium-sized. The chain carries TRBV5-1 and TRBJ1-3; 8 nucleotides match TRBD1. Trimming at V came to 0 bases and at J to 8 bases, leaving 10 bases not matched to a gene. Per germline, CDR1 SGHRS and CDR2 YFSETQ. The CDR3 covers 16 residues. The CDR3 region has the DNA TGCGCCAGCAGCTTGGCCCCAGGGGGCGCGGGAGACACCATATATTTT. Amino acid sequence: CASSLAPGGAGDTIYF.